The clone carrying this T cell receptor (beta chain) was observed a few times. Its antigen remains unidentified. This specimen belongs to a study of T-cell reconstitution after alpha-beta-depleted transplantation in children. The study, taken as a whole, reports: For some patients, TCRbeta diversity was high at day 60 because of recipient T cells and thymic progenitors that survived.

Preparation of the TCRbeta library was carried out with unique molecular identifiers. A single record per CDR3 protein comes from TCRdb applying MiXCR to the PCR reads. This sample has approximately 1,000,000 distinct CDR3 sequences, with about 31% found just once. There are 12 residues in the CDR3. V lost 4 bases to trimming and J lost 5 bases, with 5 bases between them. Germline-derived CDR1 and CDR2 are MNHNS and SASEGT. The source was PBMCs, mostly from graft donor cells, collected 360 days after TCRalphabeta/CD19-depleted stem cell transplant. The TCR sequence derives from a boy younger than two who had a stem cell transplant for SCID, so the T cells may come from the graft donor. The rearrangement uses TRBV6-1 and TRBJ1-4; no clear D. The CDR3 loop reads CASSGENEKLFF. CDR3 nucleotides: TGTGCCAGCAGTGGGGAAAATGAAAAACTGTTTTTT.